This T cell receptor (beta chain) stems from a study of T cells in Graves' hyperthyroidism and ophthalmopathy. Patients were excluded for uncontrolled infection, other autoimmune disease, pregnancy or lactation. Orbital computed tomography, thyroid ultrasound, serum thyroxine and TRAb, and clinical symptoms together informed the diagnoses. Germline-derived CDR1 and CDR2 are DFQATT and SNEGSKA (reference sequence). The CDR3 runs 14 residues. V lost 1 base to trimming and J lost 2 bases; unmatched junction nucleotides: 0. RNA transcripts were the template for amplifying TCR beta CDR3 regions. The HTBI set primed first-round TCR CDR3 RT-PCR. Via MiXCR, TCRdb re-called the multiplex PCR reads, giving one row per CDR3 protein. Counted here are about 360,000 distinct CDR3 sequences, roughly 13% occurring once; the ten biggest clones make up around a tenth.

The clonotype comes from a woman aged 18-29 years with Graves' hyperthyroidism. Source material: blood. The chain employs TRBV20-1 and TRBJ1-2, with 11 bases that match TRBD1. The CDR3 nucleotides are TGCAGTGCTAGAGGGACAGGGGGCAACTATGGCTACACCTTC. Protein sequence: CSARGTGGNYGYTF.